These T cell receptor beta chains were read from a single sample in a study of radiotherapy plus CTLA-4 blockade in lung cancer. TCRdb's table, derived via immunoSEQ multiplex PCR, lists solely in-frame clones and lacks some. The sample has 100,000 or so clones; over 75% are singletons. Sample: peripheral blood, taken from a patient treated with radiotherapy plus ipilimumab. The source of these receptors is a human donor with non-small cell lung cancer that progressed on radiotherapy plus ipilimumab. Both conserved end residues are part of each CDR3.

v_gene	j_gene	CDR3aa
TRBV19	TRBJ1-5	CASSTQGNQPQHF
TRBV5-4	TRBJ2-7	CASSPDRPSYEQYF
TRBV5-1	TRBJ2-7	CASSWGGQGRGEQYF
TRBV7-2	TRBJ2-5	CASSNIPGLAQETQYF
TRBV7-2	TRBJ1-2	CASSLLGYGYGYTF
TRBV20-1	TRBJ1-5	CSLKQPQHF
TRBV7-9	TRBJ1-2	CATEGGPNYGYTF
TRBV7-3	TRBJ2-1	CASSLMGVLAGGRDEQFF
TRBV6-6	TRBJ2-7	CASSRGGQGYEQYF
TRBV5-5	TRBJ2-7	CASSLVILDRSYEQYF
TRBV21-1	TRBJ1-2	CASSKGMGRKGRSNYGYTF
TRBV6-7	TRBJ1-5	CASNSETVLGWGGNQPQHF
TRBV7-2	TRBJ2-7	CASSPSGTSSYEQYF
TRBV5-6	TRBJ1-5	CASSLKSVNQPQHF
TRBV5-5	TRBJ2-7	CASSSRYTQGGGEQYF
TRBV6-5	TRBJ1-2	CASSPPAGGYTF
TRBV4-2	TRBJ1-2	CASAQRSSYGYTF
TRBV25-1	TRBJ2-3	CASSDTTIHTDTQYF
TRBV4-3	TRBJ2-3	CASSQNDRVQDTQYF
TRBV30	TRBJ1-2	CAWSVTASLYGYTF
TRBV6-5	TRBJ1-2	CASTNPGYGYTF
TRBV5-1	TRBJ2-5	CASSLAIDRSQYF
TRBV6-6	TRBJ1-1	CASRGLTVNTEAFF
TRBV11-2	TRBJ2-1	CASSLDPRVTNEQFF
TRBV4-2	TRBJ2-1	CASSQDPGGGANINEQFF
TRBV5-1	TRBJ2-1	CASSLGLDRSYNEQFF
TRBV5-1	TRBJ2-3	CASSFSTDTQYF
TRBV4-2	TRBJ2-2	CASSQAPTGIRELFF
TRBV6-6	TRBJ1-4	CASSYPATNEKLFF
TRBV5-1	TRBJ2-3	CASRRGADTQYF
TRBV2	TRBJ2-7	CASSLGGSEQYF
TRBV9	TRBJ2-2	CASSVGDPGELFF
TRBV2	TRBJ2-7	CASRKDSYEQYF
TRBV6-5	TRBJ1-4	CASSYSTGGGRKLFF
TRBV7-9	TRBJ2-3	CASSRDGTPTQYF
TRBV7-9	TRBJ2-3	CASSRDTADTQYF
TRBV6-5	TRBJ1-1	CASSSPGPRLEAFF